The 28 T cell receptor beta chains below all came from one sample that was sequenced in a study of blood T cell repertoires in COVID-19. Libraries were prepared by immunoSEQ multiplex PCR; TCRdb keeps only in-frame clonotypes and omits some of them. In the table there are about 190,000 clones, roughly 89% of which are singletons. The source material was PBMCs or T cells enriched from blood (not recorded which). These receptor sequences come from a woman in her twenties or thirties who had been exposed to COVID-19.

The chain uses TRBV5-1 and TRBJ2-1; 7 nucleotides line up with TRBD2. CDR3 length: 17 residues. V was pared by 0 bases and J by 4 bases, with 10 bases of the junction left unmatched. Germline V gene lookup returns CDR1 SGHRS and CDR2 YFSETQ. The chain's CDR3 is CASSLDASSGAYNEQFF. CDR3 bases: TGCGCCAGCAGCTTGGATGCATCTAGCGGCGCGTACAATGAGCAGTTCTTC.

This chain uses TRBV27 with TRBJ1-2, with D maybe TRBD1 (5 bases). The CDR3 consists of 17 residues. V was pared by 0 bases and J by 0 bases, with 14 bases between. From germline, CDR1 is MNHEY and CDR2 SMNVEV (reference sequence). The CDR3 coding sequence is TGTGCCAGCAGTTTATCTAGATCGGGGGAACCTAACTATGGCTACACCTTC. This sequence encodes CASSLSRSGEPNYGYTF.

V and J are TRBV12-3 or TRBV12-4 and TRBJ1-1; D is unclear. The CDR3 has 13 amino acids. V dropped 4 bases and J dropped 5 bases, with 11 bases sitting between them. In DNA form, the CDR3 reads TGTGCCAGCAGTTCTTCAGTGTATACTGAAGCTTTCTTT. Translating it yields CASSSSVYTEAFF.

V usage is TRBV5-8 and J usage is TRBJ1-5, with 7 bases fitting TRBD1. The germline CDR1 and CDR2 sequences are SGHTS and YDEGEE. The V gene end was trimmed by 3 bases and the J gene end by 5 bases; junction bases not matched to a gene: 5. The CDR3 runs 14 residues. The CDR3 loop reads CASSWRDRYQPQHF. CDR3 DNA: TGTGCCAGCAGCTGGAGGGACAGATATCAGCCCCAGCATTTT.

The chain is built from TRBV6-5 and TRBJ2-1, with 8 bases that match TRBD1. J lost 9 bases, V lost 8 bases, and 9 bases had no gene match. CDR1 is MNHEY, CDR2 SVGAGI, per germline. This CDR3 contains 13 residues. DNA of the CDR3: TGTGCCAGCCAACAGGGGGTCGTGGGTGAGCAGTTCTTC. Its translation: CASQQGVVGEQFF.

This rearrangement joins TRBV19 to TRBJ1-2; 10 positions agree with TRBD1. Germline V gene data show CDR1 as LNHDA and CDR2 as SQIVND (reference sequence). This CDR3 has 13 residues. V lost 5 bases to trimming and J lost 8 bases; unmatched junction nucleotides: 5. The CDR3 DNA reads as TGTGCCAGTAGTCCCGGGACAGGGGACGGCTACACCTTC. It translates to CASSPGTGDGYTF.

The gene calls are TRBV5-5 and TRBJ1-6; 9 bases fit TRBD1. The CDR3 sequence is 16 residues long. V gave up 5 bases and J gave up 8 bases; unmatched junction bases: 11. Per germline, CDR1 SGHKS and CDR2 YYEKEE (reference sequence). CDR3 DNA sequence: TGTGCCAGCAGTTCATCCGGGACAGGGTTTTATTCACCCCTCCACTTT. Translated, it gives CASSSSGTGFYSPLHF.

The gene calls are TRBV10-2 and TRBJ2-1; D is possibly TRBD1 (6 bases). With 9 bases removed from V and 3 bases from J, the gap between germline ends came to 15 bases. The CDR3 runs to 14 residues. CDR1 and CDR2 from the germline V gene are WSHSY and SAAADI. CDR3 sequence (DNA): TGCGCCAGTGAGGACAGTCGTAGCTACAATGAGCAGTTCTTC. Translated, it gives CASEDSRSYNEQFF.

J is TRBJ1-5 and V is TRBV7-8; 8 bases are shared with TRBD1. V shed 5 bases, J shed 5 bases, and the junction held 8 bases outside the gene matches. Germline CDR1 is SGHVS and CDR2 is FQNEAQ. There are 15 residues in the CDR3. The CDR3 protein is CASSAPGTGDQPQHF. In DNA, the CDR3 is TGTGCCAGCAGCGCCCCCGGGACAGGTGATCAGCCCCAGCATTTT.

This chain connects TRBV7-9 to TRBJ1-6; D call uncertain. The CDR3 extends over 12 amino acids. CDR1 and CDR2 from the germline V gene are SEHNR and FQNEAQ (reference sequence). Trimming cost V 2 bases and J 10 bases, with 6 bases left between them. In nucleotides, the CDR3 is TGTGCCAGCAGCTTATCAGGATCACCCCTCCACTTT. The encoded protein is CASSLSGSPLHF.

The CDR3 reads CASRREGGGETQYF. For the CDR3, the DNA is TGTGCCAGTCGAAGGGAGGGAGGAGGGGAGACCCAGTACTTC. This sequence joins TRBV19 and TRBJ2-5; TRBD2 aligns across 7 bases. CDR1 LNHDA and CDR2 SQIVND come from the germline V gene (reference sequence). This CDR3 comprises 14 residues. With 8 bases clipped from V and 5 bases from J, the junction kept 11 bases outside the gene matches.

This clone showed up just once. This rearrangement joins TRBV18 to TRBJ2-7; 7 nucleotides agree with TRBD1. CDR1 and CDR2 from the germline V gene are KGHSH and LQKENI. The ends lost 3 bases at V and 6 bases at J; junction bases unmatched: 2. This CDR3 region has 12 residues. CDR3: CASSPTGAEQYF. Here the CDR3 DNA reads TGTGCCAGCTCACCTACAGGGGCCGAGCAGTACTTC. Combining the CDR3 with reference TRBV18 and TRBJ2-7 gives the whole variable domain NAGVMQNPRHLVRRRGQEARLRCSPMKGHSHVYWYRQLPEEGLKFMVYLQKENIIDESGMPKERFSAEFPKEGPSILRIQQVVRGDSAAYFCASSPTGAEQYFGPGTRLTVT.

The chain uses TRBV3-1 (or the pseudogene TRBV3-2) and TRBJ2-7; D unresolved. The V end was cut by 3 bases, the J end by 3 bases, with 3 bases between. CDR1 LGHDT and CDR2 YNNKEL come from the germline V gene (reference sequence). The CDR3 length is 11 residues. In DNA form, the CDR3 reads TGTGCCAGCAGCCACGGCTACGAGCAGTACTTC. It codes for CASSHGYEQYF.

V gene TRBV9 combines with J gene TRBJ1-1; unclear D gene. There are 12 residues in the CDR3. Germline-derived CDR1 and CDR2 are SGDLS and YYNGEE. Trimming cost V 4 bases and J 4 bases, with 8 bases left between them. The CDR3 nucleotides are TGTGCCAGCAGCAAAACAAGCACTGAAGCTTTCTTT. It specifies CASSKTSTEAFF.

The chain couples TRBV7-9 to TRBJ2-4; weak D call: TRBD1 (5 bases). Germline CDR1 is SEHNR and CDR2 is FQNEAQ (reference sequence). This CDR3 has 14 residues. Trimming took off 1 base at V and 6 bases at J, with 10 bases between the two ends. The CDR3, as DNA: TGTGCCAGCAGCTTAGGGGGCGGAAGAAACATTCAGTACTTC. The encoded protein is CASSLGGGRNIQYF.

The rearrangement uses TRBV7-6 and TRBJ2-1; 8 bases line up with TRBD1. Germline CDR1 and CDR2: SGHVS and FNYEAQ. J gave up 5 bases and V 2 bases, and 23 bases lay outside the gene matches. There are 21 residues in the CDR3. In DNA form, the CDR3 reads TGTGCCAGCAGCTTACCAGGGGGCAATACGGCCCGGCAGGGGCTCAACAATGAGCAGTTCTTC. Translating gives CASSLPGGNTARQGLNNEQFF.

The chain employs TRBV5-1 and TRBJ1-1; D possibly corresponds to TRBD1 (5 bases). The germline V gene encodes CDR1 SGHRS and CDR2 YFSETQ. This CDR3 has 17 residues. V gave up 4 bases and J gave up 2 bases, with 21 bases separating them. CDR3: CASSPRGSETVNTEAFF. CDR3 DNA: TGCGCCAGCAGCCCAAGGGGCTCGGAAACCGTAAACACTGAAGCTTTCTTT. Full variable domain (missing parts from reference TRBV5-1 and TRBJ1-1): KAGVTQTPRYLIKTRGQQVTLSCSPISGHRSVSWYQQTPGQGLQFLFEYFSETQRNKGNFPGRFSGRQFSNSRSEMNVSTLELGDSALYLCASSPRGSETVNTEAFFGQGTRLTVV.

J is TRBJ1-1 and V is TRBV7-3; D is uncertain. V shed 5 bases and J shed 3 bases, with 16 bases lying between them. The CDR3 runs 15 residues. The germline V gene encodes CDR1 SGHTA and CDR2 FQGTGA. CDR3 nucleotide sequence: TGTGCCAGCAGCCGAATGGGAAGCGGGGACACTGAAGCTTTCTTT. Translated, it gives CASSRMGSGDTEAFF.

CDR3 in DNA: TGTGCCAGCAGTGATCAGGGTGGGGAGCTGTTTTTT. Its protein product is CASSDQGGELFF. This rearrangement joins TRBV25-1 to TRBJ2-2, with D possibly being TRBD1 (5 bases). Germline CDR1 reads MGHDK; CDR2 reads SYGVNS. Trimming left V 3 bases short and J 8 bases short, with 7 bases between. The CDR3 contains 12 residues.

This clone was counted between two and nine times. The J gene is TRBJ2-1, the V gene TRBV5-1, with no clear D. The germline CDR1 and CDR2 sequences are SGHRS and YFSETQ. The CDR3 sequence is 15 residues long. The V end lost 4 bases, the J end lost 4 bases, and 15 bases lay between the germline ends. DNA for the CDR3: TGCGCCAGCAGCGCCCAATCCTCACAATACAATGAGCAGTTCTTC. Translating gives CASSAQSSQYNEQFF.

In its sample, this clone was seen once. Other nucleotide sequences from this sample produce the same CDR3. The chain's CDR3 is CASSPKTSGHEQFF. The CDR3 DNA reads TGTGCCAGCAGCCCTAAGACTAGCGGTCATGAGCAGTTCTTC. The J gene is TRBJ2-1, the V gene TRBV9; TRBD2 matches at 9 bases. Germline values: CDR1 SGDLS, CDR2 YYNGEE. The CDR3 contains 14 residues. V lost 4 bases to trimming and J lost 8 bases; unmatched junction nucleotides: 7.

The V and J genes are TRBV27 and TRBJ1-1; 10 bases are a match to TRBD1. Germline CDR1 reads MNHEY; CDR2 reads SMNVEV (reference sequence). Unmatched junction bases numbered 11, after V lost 7 bases and J lost 6 bases. This CDR3 contains 15 residues. The CDR3 spells CASNPGQGRGAEAFF. The CDR3 nucleotides read TGTGCCAGCAACCCGGGACAGGGGCGTGGAGCTGAAGCTTTCTTT.

The chain carries TRBV10-2 and TRBJ2-7; tentative D call: TRBD2 (5 bases). Between the trimmed V and J ends, which lost 6 bases and 3 bases, there was a span of 9 bases. This CDR3 contains 12 residues. Germline CDR1 and CDR2: WSHSY and SAAADI. This CDR3 reads CASSPGSYEQYF. The CDR3 nucleotides read TGCGCCAGCAGCCCTGGGAGCTACGAGCAGTACTTC.

This rearrangement joins TRBV15 to TRBJ1-4, with D unresolved. CDR3 size: 13 residues. V lost 0 bases and J lost 12, with 11 bases in between. Germline V CDR1 and CDR2: LNHNV, YYDKDF (reference sequence). Here the CDR3 DNA reads TGTGCCACCAGCAGAGATCGAGGCGGTCAACTGTTTTTT. Encoded protein: CATSRDRGGQLFF.

CDR3 residues: CASRPPMGLSYNSPLHF. The CDR3 DNA sequence: TGTGCCAGCAGACCCCCTATGGGGCTCTCCTATAATTCACCCCTCCACTTT. This chain links TRBV27 with TRBJ1-6; a possible D gene is TRBD1 (5 bases). Between the trimmed V and J ends, which lost 6 bases and 0 bases, there was a span of 15 bases. This CDR3 has 17 residues. Looked up from germline, CDR1 is MNHEY and CDR2 is SMNVEV (reference sequence).

Here the CDR3 DNA reads TGTGCCAGCAGCCTATCCGGGCAGGGCGGTAATGAAAAACTGTTTTTT. It translates to CASSLSGQGGNEKLFF. The rearrangement joins TRBV11-3 to TRBJ1-4; D perhaps matches TRBD1 (5 bases). CDR3 length equals 16 residues. V gave up 5 bases and J gave up 4 bases, with 17 bases separating them. Germline-derived CDR1 and CDR2 are SGHNT and YENEEA.

The chain links TRBV9 to TRBJ2-2; 11 bases align to TRBD2. This CDR3 has 17 residues. The V gene end was trimmed by 0 bases and the J gene end by 5 bases; junction bases not matched to a gene: 6. Per the germline V gene, CDR1 is SGDLS and CDR2 is YYNGEE. CDR3 sequence (DNA): TGTGCCAGCAGCGTAGCTTGGGCTAGCGGGGGGACCGGGGAGCTGTTTTTT. Translation gives CASSVAWASGGTGELFF. Full variable domain (outside the CDR3, taken from reference TRBV9 and TRBJ2-2): DSGVTQTPKHLITATGQRVTLRCSPRSGDLSVYWYQQSLDQGLQFLIQYYNGEERAKGNILERFSAQQFPDLHSELNLSSLELGDSALYFCASSVAWASGGTGELFFGEGSRLTVL.

The chain has TRBV29-1 and TRBJ1-4; 8 bases agree with TRBD1. The trim removed 0 bases at V and 8 bases at J, leaving 8 bases unmatched. This CDR3 has 15 amino acids. CDR1 is SQVTM, CDR2 ANQGSEA, per germline. CDR3: CSVEESQGAREKLFF. DNA of the CDR3: TGCAGCGTTGAAGAGAGTCAGGGGGCCCGAGAAAAACTGTTTTTT.